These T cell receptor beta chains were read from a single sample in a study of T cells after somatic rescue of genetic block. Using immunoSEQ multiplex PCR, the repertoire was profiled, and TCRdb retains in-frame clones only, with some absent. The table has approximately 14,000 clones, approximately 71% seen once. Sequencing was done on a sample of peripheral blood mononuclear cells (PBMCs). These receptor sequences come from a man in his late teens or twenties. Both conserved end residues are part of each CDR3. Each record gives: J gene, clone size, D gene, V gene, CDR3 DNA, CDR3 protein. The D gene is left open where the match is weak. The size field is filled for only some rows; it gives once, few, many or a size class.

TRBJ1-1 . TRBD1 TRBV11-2 TGTGCCAGCAGCTTGGGGACAGCGAACACTGAAGCTTTCTTT CASSLGTANTEAFF
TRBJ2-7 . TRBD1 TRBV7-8 TGTGCCAGCAGCTACCGGGACAGGGGGGGGTACGAGCAGTACTTC CASSYRDRGGYEQYF
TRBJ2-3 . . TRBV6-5 TGTGCCAGCAGTTCGGGAACAGATACGCAGTATTTT CASSSGTDTQYF
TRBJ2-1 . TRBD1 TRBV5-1 TGCGCCAGCAGCTTTCGGGGACAGGTGGGCGATGAGCAGTTCTTC CASSFRGQVGDEQFF
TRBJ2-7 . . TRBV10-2 TGCGCCAGCAACCCTAGCTCCATCTACGAGCAGTACTTC CASNPSSIYEQYF
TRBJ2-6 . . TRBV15 TGTGCCACCAGCAGAAAACAGGGGGCCAACGTCCTGACTTTC CATSRKQGANVLTF
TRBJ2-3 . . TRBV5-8 TGTGCCAGCAGCCGATCCTTCCTTTGGGCTCTAGGAACAGATACGCAGTATTTT CASSRSFLWALGTDTQYF
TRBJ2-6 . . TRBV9 TGTGCCAGCAGCATTGGTAGCTCTGGGGCCAACGTCCTGACTTTC CASSIGSSGANVLTF
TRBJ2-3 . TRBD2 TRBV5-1 TGCGCCAGCAGCTTGTCGGGGGGGCCGAGTACGCAGTATTTT CASSLSGGPSTQYF
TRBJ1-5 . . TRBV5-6 TGTGCCAGCAGCCGGGCGAGATACAATCAGCCCCAGCATTTT CASSRARYNQPQHF
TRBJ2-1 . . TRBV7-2 TGTGCCAGCAGCCCCCGGGACCGTAGCTCCTACAATGAGCAGTTCTTC CASSPRDRSSYNEQFF
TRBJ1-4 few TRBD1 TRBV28 TGTGCCAGCAGTCCCTGGGACAGACAACTGTTTTTT CASSPWDRQLFF
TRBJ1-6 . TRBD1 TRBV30 TGTGCCTGGAGTGGGACAGGGAAGCTAGTAGGAAATAATTCACCCCTCCACTTT CAWSGTGKLVGNNSPLHF
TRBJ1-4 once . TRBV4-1 TGCGCCAGCAGCCAGCCCCTGACTAATGAAAAACTGTTTTTT CASSQPLTNEKLFF
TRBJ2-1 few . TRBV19 TGTGCCAGTAGTAGCCCAGGGGTGATCGACTCCTACAATGAGCAGTTCTTC CASSSPGVIDSYNEQFF
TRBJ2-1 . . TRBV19 TGTGCCAGTAGTATATCAGCGAGCAACTACAATGAGCAGTTCTTC CASSISASNYNEQFF
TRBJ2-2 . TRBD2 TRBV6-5 TGTGCCAGCAGTTTCGGGGGGGCCGACACCGGGGAGCTGTTTTTT CASSFGGADTGELFF
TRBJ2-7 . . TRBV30 TGTGCCTGGAGTCCTGGGCATCTCTACGAGCAGTACTTC CAWSPGHLYEQYF
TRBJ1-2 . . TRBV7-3 TGTGCCAGCAGCCTCAGATCCACAGGGCAGGGCGGCTACACCTTC CASSLRSTGQGGYTF
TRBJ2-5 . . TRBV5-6 TGTGCCAGCAGCTTGGCGTTAAGTCTAGGTGGCGAGACCCAGTACTTC CASSLALSLGGETQYF
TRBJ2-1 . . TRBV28 TGTGCCAGCAGTTTAGGGACACCCCCCTACAATGAGCAGTTCTTC CASSLGTPPYNEQFF
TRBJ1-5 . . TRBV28 TGTGCCAGCAGTTTCTTACAGGGCGGGCCCCAGCATTTT CASSFLQGGPQHF
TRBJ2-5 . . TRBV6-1 TGTGCCAGCGGTTGGGGCTCCCCCGGGGAGACCCAGTACTTC CASGWGSPGETQYF
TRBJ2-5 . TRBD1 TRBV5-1 TGCGCCAGCAGCTTTCTACTTAAGGACAGGGGGCTTCCACGGACCCAGTACTTC CASSFLLKDRGLPRTQYF
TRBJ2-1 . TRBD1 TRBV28 TGTGCCAGCAGTCCTTCCGGGACAGGGGCCCATGGGCAGTTCTTC CASSPSGTGAHGQFF
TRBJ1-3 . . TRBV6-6 TGTGCCCGGGCTACCAGCTCTGGAAACACCATATATTTT CARATSSGNTIYF
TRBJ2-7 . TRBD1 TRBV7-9 TGTGCCAGCAGCCCCGACAGGGGGCGCACCTACGAGCAGTACTTC CASSPDRGRTYEQYF
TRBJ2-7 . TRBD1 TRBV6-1 TGTGCCAGCGGGCCCGACAGGGCTCTTTTCTACGAGCAGTACTTC CASGPDRALFYEQYF
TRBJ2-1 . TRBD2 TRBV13 TGTGCCAGCTCCCCTAGGGCGGGAGGGTACAATGAGCAGTTCTTC CASSPRAGGYNEQFF
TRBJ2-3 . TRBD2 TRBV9 TGTGCCAGCAACCCTAGCGGGAGGGACACAGATACGCAGTATTTT CASNPSGRDTDTQYF
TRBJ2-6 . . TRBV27 TGTGCCAGCACTCTCGGGGGCTCTGGGGCCAACGTCCTGACTTTC CASTLGGSGANVLTF
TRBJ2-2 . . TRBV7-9 TGTGCCAGCACGAGGTTGAACACCGGGGAGCTGTTTTTT CASTRLNTGELFF
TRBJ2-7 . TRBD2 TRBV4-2 TGTGCCAGCAGCCAAGGGACTAGCGGGAGGCAGGGGTACGAGCAGTACTTC CASSQGTSGRQGYEQYF
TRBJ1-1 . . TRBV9 TGTGCCAGCAGCCCCCAATGGGGTTCGAACACTGAAGCTTTCTTT CASSPQWGSNTEAFF
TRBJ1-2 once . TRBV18 TGTGCCAGCTCACTCATGGGTCAGGGTAAAGATGGCTACACCTTC CASSLMGQGKDGYTF
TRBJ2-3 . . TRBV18 TGTGCCAGCTCACTCTGGGCCGGGGGAAGCAAGGCAGATACGCAGTATTTT CASSLWAGGSKADTQYF
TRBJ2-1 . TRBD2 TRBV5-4 TGTGCCAGCAGCAGTGGACTAGCGGGAGGGCCGAGCTCCTACAATGAGCAGTTCTTC CASSSGLAGGPSSYNEQFF
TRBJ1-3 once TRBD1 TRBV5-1 TGCGCCAGCAGCTTGGCCGGGACAGCCTCTGGAAACACCATATATTTT CASSLAGTASGNTIYF
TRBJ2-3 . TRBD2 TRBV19 TGTGCCAGTAGTAAGGGACTAGCGGGAGGGCCATATACGCAGTATTTT CASSKGLAGGPYTQYF
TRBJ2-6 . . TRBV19 TGTGCCAGTAGTACTATCCGGCCGGGGAACTACTCTGGGGCCAACGTCCTGACTTTC CASSTIRPGNYSGANVLTF
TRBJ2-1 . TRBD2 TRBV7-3 TGTGCCAGCAGCTCTAGCGGGAGTGCGAGGAGCTCCTACAATGAGCAGTTCTTC CASSSSGSARSSYNEQFF
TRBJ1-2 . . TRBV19 TGTGCCAGTAGTTCTCCGGGGGAAAGCTATGGCTACACCTTC CASSSPGESYGYTF
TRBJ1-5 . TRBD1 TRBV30 TGTGCCTGGAGTCGCGAGACAGGGAGCAATCAGCCCCAGCATTTT CAWSRETGSNQPQHF
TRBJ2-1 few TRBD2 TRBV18 TGTGCCAGCTCACCTTTAGCGGGACCCGCGAATGAGCAGTTCTTC CASSPLAGPANEQFF
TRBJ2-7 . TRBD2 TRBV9 TGTGCCAGCAGCCCTCACTCGACTAGCCCCTACGAGCAGTACTTC CASSPHSTSPYEQYF